Each of the 5 T cell receptor beta chains below was sequenced from the same sample in a study of T cells after yellow fever vaccination. TCRdb passed the 5' RACE reads through MiXCR, listing each CDR3 protein once. Of about 340,000 distinct CDR3 sequences in the sample, approximately 3.9% were seen once. The material sequenced was PBMCs, taken 5 days after the yellow fever booster vaccination. The receptors derive from a man younger than 35 who received the YFV17D yellow fever vaccine.

V usage is TRBV7-7 and J usage is TRBJ2-7; no clear D gene. Germline CDR1 SSHAT, CDR2 FNYEAQ (reference sequence). The CDR3 covers 11 residues. The chain's CDR3 is CASSFIYWQYV. The CDR3 DNA sequence: TGTGCTAGCAGCTTTATCTATTGGCAGTACGTC.

The chain uses TRBV20-1 and TRBJ1-1; TRBD1 agrees at 9 bases. This CDR3 comprises 16 residues. Germline V gene lookup returns CDR1 DFQATT and CDR2 SNEGSKA (reference sequence). Germline trimming cut 6 bases from V and 0 bases from J; bases unmatched to any gene: 11. CDR3 residues: CSARDRVRPMNTEAFF. CDR3 nucleotide sequence: TGCAGTGCCCGGGACAGGGTGAGACCCATGAACACTGAAGCTTTCTTT.

In its sample, this clonotype was seen many times. The V gene is TRBV12-3 or TRBV12-4, the J gene TRBJ1-1; D is uncertain. The V and J ends lost 3 bases and 5 bases respectively, with 10 bases between them. The CDR3 has 13 amino acids. The CDR3 region is CASSFPGETEAFF. The CDR3 region has the DNA TGTGCCAGCAGTTTCCCCGGGGAGACTGAAGCTTTCTTT.

This clonotype came up a few times. Because the CDR3's place on the DNA is in doubt, the DNA is left out and the CDR3 is given as listed by TCRdb. CDR3 sequence: CASSQAGFGRGNTEAFF. This rearrangement joins TRBV3-2 to TRBJ1-1; the table's TRBD1 call for D was not verified on the DNA. TRBV3-2 is assigned pseudogene status. The length of the CDR3 is 17 amino acids, counting both ends.

The CDR3 nucleotides read TGCGCCAGCAGCTTGGCCCTTCGGGGGCCAGAGACCCAGTACTTC. Protein: CASSLALRGPETQYF. The chain carries TRBV5-1 and TRBJ2-5; D is possibly TRBD1 or TRBD2 (6 bases each). V was trimmed by 0 bases and J by 4 bases, leaving 13 bases between them. CDR1 is SGHRS, CDR2 YFSETQ, per germline. The CDR3 spans 15 residues.